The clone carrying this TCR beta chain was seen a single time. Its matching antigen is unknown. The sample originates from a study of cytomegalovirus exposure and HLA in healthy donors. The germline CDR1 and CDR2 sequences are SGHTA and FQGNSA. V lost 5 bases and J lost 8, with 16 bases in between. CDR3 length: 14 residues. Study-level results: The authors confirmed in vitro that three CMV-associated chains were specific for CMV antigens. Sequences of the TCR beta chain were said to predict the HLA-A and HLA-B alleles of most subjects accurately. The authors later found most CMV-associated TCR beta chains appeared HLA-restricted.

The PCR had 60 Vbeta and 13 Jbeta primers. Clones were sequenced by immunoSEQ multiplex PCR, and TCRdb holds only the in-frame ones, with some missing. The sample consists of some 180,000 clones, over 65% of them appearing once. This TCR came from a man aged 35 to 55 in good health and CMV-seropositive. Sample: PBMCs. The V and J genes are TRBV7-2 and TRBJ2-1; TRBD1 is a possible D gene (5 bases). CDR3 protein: CASSPRQPVYEQFF. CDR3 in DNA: TGTGCCAGCAGCCCTCGACAGCCTGTGTATGAGCAGTTCTTC. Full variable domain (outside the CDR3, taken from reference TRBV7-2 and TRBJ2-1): GAGVSQSPSNKVTEKGKDVELRCDPISGHTALYWYRQSLGQGLEFLIYFQGNSAPDKSGLPSDRFSAERTGGSVSTLTIQRTQQEDSAVYLCASSPRQPVYEQFFGPGTRLTVL.